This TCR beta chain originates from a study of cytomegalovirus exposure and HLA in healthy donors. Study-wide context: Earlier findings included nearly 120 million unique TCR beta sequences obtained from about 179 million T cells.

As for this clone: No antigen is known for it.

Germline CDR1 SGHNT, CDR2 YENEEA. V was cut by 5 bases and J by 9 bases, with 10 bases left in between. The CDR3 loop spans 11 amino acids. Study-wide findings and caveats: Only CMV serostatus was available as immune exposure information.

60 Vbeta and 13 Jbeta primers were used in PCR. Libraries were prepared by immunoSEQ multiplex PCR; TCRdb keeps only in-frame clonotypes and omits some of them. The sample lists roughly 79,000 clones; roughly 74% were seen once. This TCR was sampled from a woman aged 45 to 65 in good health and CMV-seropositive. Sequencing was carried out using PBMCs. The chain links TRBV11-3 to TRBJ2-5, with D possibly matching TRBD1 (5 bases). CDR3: CASSPQGAQYF. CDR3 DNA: TGTGCCAGCAGCCCTCAAGGGGCCCAGTACTTC.